Listed below are T cell receptor beta chains from one sample, sequenced in a study of cytomegalovirus exposure and HLA in healthy donors. Profiled with immunoSEQ multiplex PCR; TCRdb holds only in-frame clones, not every one. The sample includes 160,000 or so clones, roughly four fifths of them seen just once. Material: PBMCs. These receptors originate from a woman between 50 and 59 years old in good health and CMV-seronegative. CDR3s leave out the opening cysteine and the closing phenylalanine or tryptophan. D genes are given only for firm matches. Part of the rows lack a size; the others show once, few, many or a class for expanded clones.

clone size	D gene	V gene	CDR3 protein
once	.	TRBV7-3	ASSPQTTGYNEQF
.	TRBD1	TRBV27	ASSPRDRGTSPLH
.	TRBD2	TRBV5-1	ASSLAGTSGSRKNEQF
.	.	TRBV4-3	ASSQGPGRQETQY
.	TRBD2	TRBV6-1	ASTTSGNNYNEQF
.	.	TRBV7-9	ASSLGGGDEQY
.	.	TRBV28	ASSLGAGVRDEQY
.	.	TRBV19	ASSIGDHQPQH
.	TRBD1	TRBV19	ATGTGRAQPQH
once	TRBD1	TRBV5-6	ASSLRTTGNSNQPQH
.	.	TRBV7-6	ASSPDYNQPQH
.	TRBD1	TRBV6-5	ASSKQGDEQY
.	.	TRBV7-9	ASSPRNSVNTEAF
.	.	TRBV6-1	ASSESHSSYEQY
few	.	TRBV29-1	SVPVRGHGGYT
.	.	TRBV2	ASSGGAGPGNTIY
.	TRBD2	TRBV10-1	ARDRGGRASEQF
.	TRBD1	TRBV28	ASSIGQGFQPQH
few	TRBD2	TRBV5-4	ASSLELAGDYEQY
once	TRBD1	TRBV11-2	ASSARQGGYNEQF
.	.	TRBV28	ASGGANYGYT
.	.	TRBV19	ASTLQGLTSTGELF
.	TRBD2	TRBV14	ARSRGGGGTDTQY
.	.	TRBV7-2	ASSRTISSYEQY
.	TRBD1	TRBV7-2	ASTIAGGAADTQY
.	.	TRBV5-3	ARSPPDEQF
.	TRBD2	TRBV10-1	ASSESLASGSSYNEQF
.	TRBD2	TRBV5-1	ASSPRGSGRVYEQY
.	TRBD2	TRBV4-2	ASSHYGLAGGSEQF
.	TRBD1	TRBV2	ASSPGQGAYEQY
.	.	TRBV5-1	ASSSLGGASVNEQF
.	TRBD1	TRBV6-1	ASSATGVNTEAF